The entry that follows covers one T cell receptor (beta chain) sequence. It lacks a known antigen. Base qualities are not provided; no much larger clone lies one nucleotide away. The data originate from a study of T cell repertoires in cytomegalovirus infection (dated 2019 in TCRdb). Looking at the study overall: Donor HLA type was relevant to the analysis, as public TCR beta signatures indicated carriage of CMV infection together with the matching HLA type. Broad study findings and their caveats: Carriers of CMV infection plus the relevant HLA type were discriminated by the cumulative frequency of public TCR beta family members in the study cohort and in an independent roughly 370-donor cohort. The ex vivo response was dominated by HLA-C-restricted CMV-specific TCR beta clonotypes, which also provided the single most frequent clonotype in two of eight donors.

The listed sequencing device is Illumina HiSeq 1500. Through fastp at Q25 and MiXCR, TCRdb rebuilt clones from the public reads, retaining in-frame beta chains. Each entry merges the rows of one CDR3 protein and shows their most common DNA and genes. The sample data list about 740,000 distinct CDR3 sequences, and 35% to 45% of these were observed just once. Roughly 2.8% of the sample comes from the top ten. Measured from the cysteine to the phenylalanine, the CDR3 is 18 residues long. Of the read, only the CDR3 DNA is kept; its 54 bases are in frame from base 1. From V the trimming removes 4 bases and from J it removes 8 bases, while the gene matches leave 16 bases of the junction unaccounted for. CDR1 and CDR2, per the germline V gene, are LGHNA and YNFKEQ.

Sequenced: PBMCs. The clonotype was recovered from a human donor in good health (CMV status not recorded). Some clones in this sample may be carry-over from other donors' samples. Rearrangement joined TRBV4-2 to TRBJ2-5; TRBD2 agrees with 13 junctional bases. The DNA sequence is given as TGTGCCAGCAGCCTCTGGACTAGCGGGAGCACGGCCGATGATACCCAGTACTTC. Its amino acids are CASSLWTSGSTADDTQYF.